This record concerns one TCR beta chain sequence. Its antigen remains unidentified. There are no base qualities to consult, and no much larger clone falls within one base. These data come from a study of control samples from healthy donors and cancer patients (dated by TCRdb to the early 2020s). Including the terminal cysteine and phenylalanine, the CDR3 comprises 12 residues. Just CDR3 DNA is preserved here, 36 bases in frame from base 1. V and J lose 5 bases and 5 bases, and a span of 10 bases separates them. The CDR1 and CDR2 encoded by the germline V gene are KGHSH and LQKENI. Receptor libraries were prepared by the immunoSEQ multiplex PCR assay. TCRdb retrieved this table from immuneACCESS and kept in-frame rearrangements only. Not all clones are present; in checked studies, unresolved V genes account for under half, and no reason is known for the remainder. A total of around 110,000 clones appear in this sample, approximately 90% of them only once. Of the sample, about 1% falls within the top ten clones.

This receptor chain uses TRBV18 and TRBJ2-7; no D gene is confidently identified. The sample taken for sequencing was PBMCs. This TCR derives from a woman aged 45-65 years with colorectal cancer. The DNA is TGTGCCAGCTCATACGGGCAGAACGAGCAGTACTTC. It specifies CASSYGQNEQYF.